The clone carrying this T cell receptor (beta chain) was picked up many times. Its antigen is still unknown. The V and J ends lost 5 bases and 2 bases, in that order; junction bases with no gene match: 9. This CDR3 has 15 residues. The data were taken from a study of T-cell reconstitution after alpha-beta-depleted transplantation in children. Study outcomes and limitations: Expanded graft clones numbering several hundred reportedly gave rise to alpha-beta T cells about two months after transplant.

Preparing the TCRbeta library involved the use of unique molecular identifiers. Each CDR3 protein is one row after TCRdb ran MiXCR on the PCR reads. This table has fewer than 550,000 distinct CDR3 sequences, roughly a tenth appearing once. The sample was PBMCs, taken before TCRalphabeta/CD19-depleted stem cell transplant. This chain links TRBV12-3 or TRBV12-4 with TRBJ2-7; the match to TRBD2 covers 7 bases. The receptor was isolated from a child aged 2 to 10 with inherited bone marrow failure, due to receive a stem cell transplant. As DNA, the CDR3 is TGTGCCAGCAGTCCCTCATCGCGGGAGACCTACGAGCAGTACTTC. Protein: CASSPSSRETYEQYF.